Listed here are 8 T cell receptor beta chains from one sample, sequenced in a study of OX40 agonist ivuxolimab in advanced cancers. Repertoires were generated with immunoSEQ multiplex PCR, while TCRdb's copy carries only in-frame clones and drops some. Of about 64,000 clones in the sample, around 80% are singletons; the top ten hold less than 2.5%. The specimen was CD4+ or CD8+ T cells sorted from blood, collected in a trial of the OX40 agonist ivuxolimab. Receptor source: an adult with an advanced solid tumor such as melanoma, head and neck, liver or kidney cancer.

The table lists this clone with a few counts. The chain links TRBV5-1 to TRBJ2-5; no definite D call. CDR3 size: 11 residues. V gave up 2 bases and J gave up 1 base, with 0 bases separating them. Germline V gene lookup returns CDR1 SGHRS and CDR2 YFSETQ. CDR3: CASSFQETQYF. DNA for the CDR3: TGCGCCAGCAGCTTCCAAGAGACCCAGTACTTC.

V gene TRBV6-1 combines with J gene TRBJ2-5, with D uncertain. Germline assignment: CDR1 MNHNS and CDR2 SASEGT. The CDR3 sequence is 12 residues long. Trimming cost V 2 bases and J 5 bases, with 6 bases left between them. Here the CDR3 DNA reads TGTGCCAGCAGTGAAAGAGTTGAGACCCAGTACTTC. Translating it yields CASSERVETQYF.

In the case of this clone: An end of the junction does not agree with germline; a read error may underlie this. The chain carries TRBV4-1 and TRBJ2-2, with 8 bases matching TRBD2. The CDR3 consists of 15 residues. The germline gives CDR1 MGHRA, CDR2 YSYEKL. The CDR3 protein is CASRQAGANTGELFF. CDR3 nucleotide sequence: TGCGCCAGCAGGCAAGCGGGAGCGAACACCGGGGAGCTGTTTTTT.

This chain connects TRBV2 to TRBJ1-4; D gene ambiguous. This CDR3 contains 13 residues. CDR1 is SNHLY, CDR2 FYNNEI, per germline. V dropped 5 bases and J dropped 5 bases, with 9 bases sitting between them. The CDR3 nucleotides read TGTGCCAGCAGTTCTGAGGACAATGAAAAACTGTTTTTT. This gives the protein CASSSEDNEKLFF.

This sequence joins TRBV14 and TRBJ2-3, with unresolved D. V gave up 5 bases and J gave up 2 bases, with 2 bases separating them. This CDR3 has 11 residues. Germline CDR1 reads SGHDN; CDR2 reads FVKESK. The chain's CDR3 is CASSITDTQYF. The DNA for the CDR3 is TGTGCCAGCAGCATCACAGATACGCAGTATTTT.

The rearrangement links TRBV28 to TRBJ2-7; D ambiguous. Trimming shortened V by 2 bases and J by 5 bases, and 13 bases separated the two germline ends. The CDR3 totals 14 residues. Germline V gene sequence: CDR1 MDHEN, CDR2 SYDVKM. In DNA form, the CDR3 reads TGTGCCAGCAGTTTACCAGGTTGGCAGGACGAGCAGTACTTC. Amino acid sequence: CASSLPGWQDEQYF.

The chain links TRBV4-2 to TRBJ1-2, with D possibly being TRBD1 (6 bases). Trimming left V 5 bases short and J 4 bases short, with 8 bases between. The V gene's germline CDR1 is LGHNA and CDR2 YNFKEQ. This CDR3 contains 12 residues. CDR3 in amino acids: CASSSDSYGYTF. The CDR3 region has the DNA TGTGCCAGCAGCTCGGACAGCTATGGCTACACCTTC.

This clone has only a few counts. J is TRBJ2-3 and V is TRBV5-4, with D tentatively TRBD1 or TRBD2 (6 bases each). CDR3 length: 15 residues. Trimming took 4 bases from V and 5 from J, leaving 17 bases between them. Germline assignment: CDR1 SGHNT and CDR2 YYREEE (reference sequence). DNA of the CDR3: TGTGCCAGCAGCCCAGGAGGGGGGCCTTTAGATACGCAGTATTTT. It specifies CASSPGGGPLDTQYF.